Shown below are 11 T cell receptor beta chains from a single sample sequenced in a study of human T cells and chemical hapten exposure. Time point in this sample: patch test 1, 2 weeks after DPC sensitization. Sample treatment: therapeutic diphenylcyclopropenone sensitization with weekly scalp DPC. From the RACE reads, TCRdb called clonotypes with MiXCR, one entry per CDR3 protein. The sample records around 76,000 distinct CDR3 sequences, 10% to 15% being singletons. This material consisted of whole blood, taken in connection with sensitization to the hapten diphenylcyclopropenone (DPC). These TCRs come from a woman aged 60-75 years with alopecia areata. Some clones in this sample may be carry-over from other donors' samples.

The table lists this clonotype with many counts. The chain employs TRBV3-1 and TRBJ2-4, with D possibly matching TRBD1 (6 bases). Germline V gene lookup returns CDR1 LGHDT and CDR2 YNNKEL (reference sequence). With 1 base removed from V and 6 bases from J, the gap between germline ends came to 10 bases. The CDR3 contains 14 residues. The CDR3 loop reads CASSQGTELNIQYF. The CDR3 DNA follows: TGTGCCAGCAGCCAAGGGACAGAACTAAACATTCAGTACTTC. Based on the CDR3 plus reference TRBV3-1 and TRBJ2-4, the full variable domain is DTAVSQTPKYLVTQMGNDKSIKCEQNLGHDTMYWYKQDSKKFLKIMFSYNNKELIINETVPNRFSPKSPDKAHLNLHINSLELGDSAVYFCASSQGTELNIQYFGAGTRLSVL.

This clonotype was observed a handful of times. The V call is TRBV12-3 or TRBV12-4, the J call TRBJ2-1, with D uncertain. The CDR3 totals 12 residues. V was shortened by 5 bases and J by 9 bases, with 11 bases between the two germline ends. As DNA, the CDR3 is TGTGCCAGCAGTCCGAGCAATAGTGAGCAGTTCTTC. Translation: CASSPSNSEQFF.

V gene TRBV5-4 combines with J gene TRBJ1-2, with 9 bases that match TRBD1. The V gene end was trimmed by 5 bases and the J gene end by 6 bases; junction bases not matched to a gene: 5. The CDR3 consists of 13 residues. Germline lookup yields CDR1 SGHNT and CDR2 YYREEE (reference sequence). The CDR3 is CASRGQGGDGYTF. Written as DNA, the CDR3 is TGTGCCAGCAGGGGACAGGGTGGAGATGGCTACACCTTC.

This clonotype was detected ten times or more. The rearrangement uses TRBV5-1 and TRBJ1-2; TRBD1 might be the D (5 bases). From germline, CDR1 is SGHRS and CDR2 YFSETQ. The CDR3 covers 14 residues. V gave up 2 bases and J gave up 2 bases, with 10 bases separating them. The DNA of the CDR3 is TGCGCCAGCAGCTTTGGCAGGGAAAACTATGGCTACACCTTC. This encodes CASSFGRENYGYTF.

The sample holds a few counts of this clonotype. CDR3 in DNA: TGTGCCTGGAGTGGGATAGGGGGGAAGACCACTGAAGCTTTCTTT. This gives the protein CAWSGIGGKTTEAFF. The J gene is TRBJ1-1, the V gene TRBV30; possibly TRBD1 for D (6 bases). CDR1 is GTSNPN, CDR2 SVGIG, per germline (reference sequence). CDR3 length equals 15 residues. V lost 1 base and J 4 bases, leaving 16 bases between the germline ends.

This clonotype was detected ten times or more. The chain has TRBV18 and TRBJ1-2; TRBD1 aligns across 9 bases. V lost 3 bases to trimming and J lost 1 base; unmatched junction nucleotides: 6. Looked up from germline, CDR1 is KGHSH and CDR2 is LQKENI. This CDR3 spans 16 amino acids. Written as DNA, the CDR3 is TGTGCCAGCTCACCGGGACAGGGTACCATTAACTATGGCTACACCTTC. It codes for CASSPGQGTINYGYTF. Combining the CDR3 with reference TRBV18 and TRBJ1-2 gives the whole variable domain NAGVMQNPRHLVRRRGQEARLRCSPMKGHSHVYWYRQLPEEGLKFMVYLQKENIIDESGMPKERFSAEFPKEGPSILRIQQVVRGDSAAYFCASSPGQGTINYGYTFGSGTRLTVV.

The V and J genes are TRBV18 and TRBJ2-5; D remains ambiguous. CDR1 KGHSH and CDR2 LQKENI come from the germline V gene. The CDR3 length is 14 residues. Trimming left V 0 bases short and J 3 bases short, with 8 bases between. CDR3 nucleotide sequence: TGTGCCAGCTCACCACCGAGCTTGGAAGAGACCCAGTACTTC. Translating it yields CASSPPSLEETQYF. The whole variable domain, filled in from reference TRBV18 and TRBJ2-5, reads NAGVMQNPRHLVRRRGQEARLRCSPMKGHSHVYWYRQLPEEGLKFMVYLQKENIIDESGMPKERFSAEFPKEGPSILRIQQVVRGDSAAYFCASSPPSLEETQYFGPGTRLLVL.

This clonotype turned up a few times. The rearrangement links TRBV24-1 to TRBJ1-1, with no clear D. The ends were cut back, 5 bases at V and 1 base at J, with 7 bases in the middle. This CDR3 spans 13 amino acids. CDR1 KGHDR and CDR2 SFDVKD come from the germline V gene. The DNA of the CDR3 is TGTGCCACCAGTGTCGGACCGAACACTGAAGCTTTCTTT. This codes for CATSVGPNTEAFF.

This clonotype has at least ten counts. V usage is TRBV12-3 or TRBV12-4 and J usage is TRBJ2-7; 10 nucleotides line up with TRBD2. Trimming removed 3 bases from V and 12 bases from J; junction bases left unmatched: 8. The CDR3 is made up of 13 amino acids. The CDR3 DNA sequence: TGTGCCAGCAGTTTTTCCGCTAGCGGGGGATCGTACTTC. Its translation: CASSFSASGGSYF.

This clonotype occurred many times. This chain uses TRBV19 with TRBJ1-5, with a possible D match to TRBD1 (5 bases). This CDR3 comprises 15 residues. CDR1 and CDR2 (germline): LNHDA, SQIVND (reference sequence). Trimming shortened V by 8 bases and J by 1 base, and 15 bases separated the two germline ends. The CDR3: CASLSRGYSNQPQHF. CDR3 DNA: TGTGCCAGTCTCTCCCGGGGGTACAGCAATCAGCCCCAGCATTTT.

This clonotype was counted only a few times. This chain links TRBV20-1 with TRBJ2-1, with TRBD2 matching 8 bases. Losses at the gene ends were 4 bases for V and 3 bases for J; bases not matched to a gene: 8. The CDR3 runs 15 residues. Germline CDR1 reads DFQATT; CDR2 reads SNEGSKA (reference sequence). The CDR3 spells CSAMTSRGVYNEQFF. The DNA for the CDR3 is TGCAGTGCTATGACCTCGCGGGGGGTCTACAATGAGCAGTTCTTC.